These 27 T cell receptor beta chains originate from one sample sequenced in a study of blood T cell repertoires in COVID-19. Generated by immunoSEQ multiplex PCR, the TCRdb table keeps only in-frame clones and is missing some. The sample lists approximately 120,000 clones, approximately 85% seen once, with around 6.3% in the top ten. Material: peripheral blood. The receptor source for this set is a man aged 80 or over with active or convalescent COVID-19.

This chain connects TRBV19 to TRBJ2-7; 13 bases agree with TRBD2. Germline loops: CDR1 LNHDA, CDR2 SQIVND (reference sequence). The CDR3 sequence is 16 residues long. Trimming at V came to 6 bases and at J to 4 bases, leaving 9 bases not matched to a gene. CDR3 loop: CASSTRTSGSVYEQYF. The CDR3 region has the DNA TGTGCCAGTAGCACCCGGACTAGCGGGAGTGTATACGAGCAGTACTTC.

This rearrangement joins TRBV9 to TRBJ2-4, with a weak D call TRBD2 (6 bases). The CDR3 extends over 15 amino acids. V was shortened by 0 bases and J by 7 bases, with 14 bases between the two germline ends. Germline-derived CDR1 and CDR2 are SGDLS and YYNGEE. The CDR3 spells CASSVEGLGRNIQYF. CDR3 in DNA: TGTGCCAGCAGCGTAGAGGGACTTGGGAGGAACATTCAGTACTTC.

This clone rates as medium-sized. DNA of the CDR3: TGCGCCAGCAGCCTTCGACAGGGTACAACTACCTATTCACCCCTCCACTTT. This encodes CASSLRQGTTTYSPLHF. The V and J genes are TRBV5-1 and TRBJ1-6; TRBD1 aligns across 7 bases. In germline, CDR1 is SGHRS, CDR2 YFSETQ. V was pared by 4 bases and J by 8 bases, with 15 bases of the junction left unmatched. CDR3 length: 17 residues.

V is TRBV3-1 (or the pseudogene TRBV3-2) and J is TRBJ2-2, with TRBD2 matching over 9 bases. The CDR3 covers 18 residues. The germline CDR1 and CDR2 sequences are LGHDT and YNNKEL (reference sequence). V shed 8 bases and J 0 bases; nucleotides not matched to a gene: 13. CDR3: CASARSALAGANTGELFF. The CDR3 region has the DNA TGTGCCAGCGCCCGATCGGCCTTAGCGGGGGCGAACACCGGGGAGCTGTTTTTT.

CDR3 bases: TGTGCCAGCAGCCCGGGAGGGAGTGAAAAACTGTTTTTT. This codes for CASSPGGSEKLFF. The chain recombines TRBV7-2 with TRBJ1-4; D remains unclear. CDR1 is SGHTA and CDR2 is FQGNSA in the germline V gene. Trimming left V 5 bases short and J 7 bases short, with 11 bases between. The CDR3 is 13 amino acids.

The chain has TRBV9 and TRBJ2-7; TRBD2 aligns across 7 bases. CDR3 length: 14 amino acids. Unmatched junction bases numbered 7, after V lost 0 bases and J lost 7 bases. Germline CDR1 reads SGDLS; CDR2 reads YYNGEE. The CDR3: CASSVVGAAGEQYF. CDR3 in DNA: TGTGCCAGCAGCGTAGTAGGGGCAGCGGGGGAGCAGTACTTC.

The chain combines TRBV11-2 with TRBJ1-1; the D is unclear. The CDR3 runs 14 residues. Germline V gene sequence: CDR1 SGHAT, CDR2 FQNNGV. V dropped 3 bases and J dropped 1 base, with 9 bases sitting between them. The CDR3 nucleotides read TGTGCCAGCAGCTTCGGGGTAGCGAACACTGAAGCTTTCTTT. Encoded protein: CASSFGVANTEAFF.

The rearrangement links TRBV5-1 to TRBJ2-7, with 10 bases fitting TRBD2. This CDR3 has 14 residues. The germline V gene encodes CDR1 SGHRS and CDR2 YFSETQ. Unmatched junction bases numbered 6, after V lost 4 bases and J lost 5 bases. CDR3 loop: CASSPGTSVNEQYF. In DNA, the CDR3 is TGCGCCAGCAGCCCTGGGACTAGCGTCAACGAGCAGTACTTC.

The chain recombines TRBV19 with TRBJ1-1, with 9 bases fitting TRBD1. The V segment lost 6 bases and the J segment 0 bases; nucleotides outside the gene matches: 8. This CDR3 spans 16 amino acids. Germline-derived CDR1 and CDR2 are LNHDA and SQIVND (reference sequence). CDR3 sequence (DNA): TGTGCCAGTAGCCCTGGACAGGGGTTTATGAACACTGAAGCTTTCTTT. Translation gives CASSPGQGFMNTEAFF.

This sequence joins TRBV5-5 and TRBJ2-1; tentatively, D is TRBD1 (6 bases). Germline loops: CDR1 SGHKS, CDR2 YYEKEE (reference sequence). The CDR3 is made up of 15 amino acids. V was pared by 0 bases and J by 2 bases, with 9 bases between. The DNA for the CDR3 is TGTGCCAGCAGCTTGGCAGGGGCTCCCTACAATGAGCAGTTCTTC. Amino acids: CASSLAGAPYNEQFF.

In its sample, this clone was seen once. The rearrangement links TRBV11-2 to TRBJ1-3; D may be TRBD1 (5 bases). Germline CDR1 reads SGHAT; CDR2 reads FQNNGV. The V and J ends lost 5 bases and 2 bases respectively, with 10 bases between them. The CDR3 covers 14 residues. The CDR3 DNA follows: TGTGCCAGCAGCCTGGGACTTACTGGAAACACCATATATTTT. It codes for CASSLGLTGNTIYF. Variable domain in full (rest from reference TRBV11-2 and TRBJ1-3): EAGVAQSPRYKIIEKRQSVAFWCNPISGHATLYWYQQILGQGPKLLIQFQNNGVVDDSQLPKDRFSAERLKGVDSTLKIQPAKLEDSAVYLCASSLGLTGNTIYFGEGSWLTVV.

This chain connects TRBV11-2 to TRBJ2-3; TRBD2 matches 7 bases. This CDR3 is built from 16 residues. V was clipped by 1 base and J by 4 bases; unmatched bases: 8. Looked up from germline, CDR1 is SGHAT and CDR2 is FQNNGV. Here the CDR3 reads CASSLVGLGGADTQYF. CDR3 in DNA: TGTGCCAGCAGCTTAGTCGGCTTGGGGGGGGCAGATACGCAGTATTTT. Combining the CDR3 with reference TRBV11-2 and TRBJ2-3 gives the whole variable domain EAGVAQSPRYKIIEKRQSVAFWCNPISGHATLYWYQQILGQGPKLLIQFQNNGVVDDSQLPKDRFSAERLKGVDSTLKIQPAKLEDSAVYLCASSLVGLGGADTQYFGPGTRLTVL.

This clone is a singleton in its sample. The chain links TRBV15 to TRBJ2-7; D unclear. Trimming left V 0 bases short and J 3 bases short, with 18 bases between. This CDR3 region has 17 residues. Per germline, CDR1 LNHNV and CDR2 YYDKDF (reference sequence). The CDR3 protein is CATSRDSMVQLRYEQYF. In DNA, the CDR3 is TGTGCCACCAGCAGAGATAGCATGGTACAATTGCGCTACGAGCAGTACTTC.

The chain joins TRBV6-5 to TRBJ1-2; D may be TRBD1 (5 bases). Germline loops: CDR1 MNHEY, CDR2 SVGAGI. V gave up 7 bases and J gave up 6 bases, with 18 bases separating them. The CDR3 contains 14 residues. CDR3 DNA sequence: TGTGCCAGCATCCCATCGGCTACAGGCCATGGCTACACCTTC. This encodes CASIPSATGHGYTF.

Written as DNA, the CDR3 is TGTGCCAGCGGAAGGACATCCCAAGAGACCCAGTACTTC. Protein product: CASGRTSQETQYF. The chain couples TRBV12-3 or TRBV12-4 to TRBJ2-5, with D maybe TRBD1 (5 bases). This CDR3 comprises 13 residues. V lost 8 bases and J 1 base, leaving 11 bases between the germline ends.

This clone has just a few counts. The CDR3 here is CATSDAAGGGQETQYF. CDR3 nucleotide sequence: TGTGCCACCAGTGACGCGGCGGGCGGGGGCCAAGAGACCCAGTACTTC. The rearrangement links TRBV24-1 to TRBJ2-5; TRBD2 aligns across 7 bases. J gave up 1 base and V 4 bases, and 8 bases lay outside the gene matches. Germline V lookup: CDR1 KGHDR, CDR2 SFDVKD. The CDR3 extends over 16 amino acids.

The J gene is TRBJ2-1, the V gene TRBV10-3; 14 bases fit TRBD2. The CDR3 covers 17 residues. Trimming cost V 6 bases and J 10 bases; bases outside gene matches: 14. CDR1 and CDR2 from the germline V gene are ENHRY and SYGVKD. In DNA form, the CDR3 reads TGTGCCATCAGGGTTCAACCGGGACTAGCGGGAGTTGGGGAGCAGTTCTTC. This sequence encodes CAIRVQPGLAGVGEQFF.

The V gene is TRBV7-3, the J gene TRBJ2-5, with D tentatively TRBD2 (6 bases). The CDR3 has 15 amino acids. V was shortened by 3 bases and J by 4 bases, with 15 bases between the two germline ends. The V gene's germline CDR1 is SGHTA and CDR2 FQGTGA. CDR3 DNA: TGTGCCAGCAGCTTCCAGGGCGGGGCTGGAGAGACCCAGTACTTC. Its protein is CASSFQGGAGETQYF.

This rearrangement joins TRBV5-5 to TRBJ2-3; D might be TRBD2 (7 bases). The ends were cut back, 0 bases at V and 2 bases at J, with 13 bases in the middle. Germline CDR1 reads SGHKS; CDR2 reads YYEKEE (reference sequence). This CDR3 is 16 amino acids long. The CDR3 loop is CASSLEPRGHTDTQYF. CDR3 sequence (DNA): TGTGCCAGCAGCTTGGAGCCGCGGGGGCACACAGATACGCAGTATTTT. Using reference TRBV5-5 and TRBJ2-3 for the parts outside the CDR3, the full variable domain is DAGVTQSPTHLIKTRGQQVTLRCSPISGHKSVSWYQQVLGQGPQFIFQYYEKEERGRGNFPDRFSARQFPNYSSELNVNALLLGDSALYLCASSLEPRGHTDTQYFGPGTRLTVL.

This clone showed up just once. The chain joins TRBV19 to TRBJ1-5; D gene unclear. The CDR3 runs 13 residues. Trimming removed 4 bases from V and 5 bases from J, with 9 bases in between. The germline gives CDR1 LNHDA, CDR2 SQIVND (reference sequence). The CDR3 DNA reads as TGTGCCAGTAGTAGCCTCAGGTATCAGCCCCAGCATTTT. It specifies CASSSLRYQPQHF.

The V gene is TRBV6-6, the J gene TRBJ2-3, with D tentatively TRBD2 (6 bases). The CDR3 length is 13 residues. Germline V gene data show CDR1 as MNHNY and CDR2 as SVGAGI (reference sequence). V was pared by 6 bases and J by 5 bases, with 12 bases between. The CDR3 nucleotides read TGTGCCAGCAGCAACCCGGAGGGAGATACGCAGTATTTT. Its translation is CASSNPEGDTQYF.

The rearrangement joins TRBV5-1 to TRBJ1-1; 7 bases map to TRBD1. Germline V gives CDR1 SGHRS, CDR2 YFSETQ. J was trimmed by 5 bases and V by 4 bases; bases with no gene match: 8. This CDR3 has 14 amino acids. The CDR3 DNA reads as TGCGCCAGCAGCCCCGGGGGACAGAGGACTGAAGCTTTCTTT. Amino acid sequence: CASSPGGQRTEAFF.

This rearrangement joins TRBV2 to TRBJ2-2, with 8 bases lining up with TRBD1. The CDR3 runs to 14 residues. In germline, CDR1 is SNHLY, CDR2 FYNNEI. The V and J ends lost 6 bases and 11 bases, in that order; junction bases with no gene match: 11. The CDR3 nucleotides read TGTGCCAGCAGCGCCGTCCCCGGACAGGGAGAGCTGTTTTTT. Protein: CASSAVPGQGELFF.

CDR3 region: CASSVNPGHSLELFF. The CDR3 DNA reads TGTGCCAGCAGCGTAAACCCGGGACACTCATTAGAACTGTTTTTT. The rearrangement joins TRBV5-6 to TRBJ1-4; a weak D match, TRBD1 (6 bases). CDR3 length equals 15 residues. Trimming shortened V by 4 bases and J by 12 bases, and 22 bases separated the two germline ends. The germline V gene has CDR1 SGHDT and CDR2 YYEEEE. Variable domain in full (rest from reference TRBV5-6 and TRBJ1-4): DAGVTQSPTHLIKTRGQQVTLRCSPKSGHDTVSWYQQALGQGPQFIFQYYEEEERQRGNFPDRFSGHQFPNYSSELNVNALLLGDSALYLCASSVNPGHSLELFFGSGTQLSVL.

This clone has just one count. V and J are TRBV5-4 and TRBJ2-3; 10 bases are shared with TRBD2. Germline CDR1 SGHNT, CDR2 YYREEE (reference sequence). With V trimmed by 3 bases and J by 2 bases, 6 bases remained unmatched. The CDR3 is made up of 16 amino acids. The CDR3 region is CASSSRLAGATDTQYF. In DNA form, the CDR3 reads TGTGCCAGCAGCTCGAGACTAGCGGGTGCCACAGATACGCAGTATTTT.

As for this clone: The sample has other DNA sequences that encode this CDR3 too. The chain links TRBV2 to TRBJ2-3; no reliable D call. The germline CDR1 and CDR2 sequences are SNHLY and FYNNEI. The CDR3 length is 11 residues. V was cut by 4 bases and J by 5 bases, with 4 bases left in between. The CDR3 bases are TGTGCCAGCAGTGTTCGAGATACGCAGTATTTT. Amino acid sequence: CASSVRDTQYF.

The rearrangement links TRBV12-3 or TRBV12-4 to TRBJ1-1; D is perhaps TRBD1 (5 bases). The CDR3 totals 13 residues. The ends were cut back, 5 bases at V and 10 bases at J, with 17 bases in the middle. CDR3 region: CASSRLSGLGAFF. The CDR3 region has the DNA TGTGCCAGCAGTAGACTCTCGGGACTCGGAGCTTTCTTT.